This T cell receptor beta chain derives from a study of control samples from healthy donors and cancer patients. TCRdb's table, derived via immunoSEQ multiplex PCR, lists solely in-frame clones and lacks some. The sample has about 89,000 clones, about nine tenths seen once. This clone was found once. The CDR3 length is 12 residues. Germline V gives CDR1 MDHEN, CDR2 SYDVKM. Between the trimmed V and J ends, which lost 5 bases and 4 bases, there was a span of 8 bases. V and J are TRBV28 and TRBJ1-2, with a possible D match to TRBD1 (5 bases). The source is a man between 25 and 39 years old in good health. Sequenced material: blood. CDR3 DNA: TGTGCCAGCAGTCGGACATCCTATGGCTACACCTTC. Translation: CASSRTSYGYTF.